These 28 T cell receptor beta chains came from one sample sequenced in a study of CD8 T cells in Susac syndrome. Random hexamers were used to reverse transcribe an amount of about 0.5 to 1 ug RNA. MiXCR, run by TCRdb on the immunoSEQ multiplex PCR reads, gives a single entry per CDR3 protein. This sample has around 170,000 distinct CDR3 sequences, with 94% found just once. Sequencing was carried out using CD4+ T cells from PBMCs. These TCRs come from a human donor with Susac syndrome.

V is TRBV5-1 and J is TRBJ2-1, with D possibly being TRBD2 (7 bases). Germline loops: CDR1 SGHRS, CDR2 YFSETQ. This CDR3 has 15 residues. The V and J ends lost 1 base and 7 bases respectively, with 15 bases between them. The CDR3 is CASSLNGGAGNEQFF. DNA of the CDR3: TGCGCCAGCAGCTTGAATGGGGGGGCAGGGAATGAGCAGTTCTTC.

V gene TRBV5-8 combines with J gene TRBJ2-4; 8 bases map to TRBD2. Trimming cost V 4 bases and J 0 bases; bases outside gene matches: 3. Germline loops: CDR1 SGHTS, CDR2 YDEGEE. The CDR3 spans 15 residues. The CDR3 nucleotides read TGTGCCAGCAGCCCGGGGGGGGTAGCCAAAAACATTCAGTACTTC. Its translation: CASSPGGVAKNIQYF. Filled out from reference TRBV5-8 and TRBJ2-4, the complete variable domain reads EAGVTQSPTHLIKTRGQQATLRCSPISGHTSVYWYQQALGLGLQFLLWYDEGEERNRGNFPPRFSGRQFPNYSSELNVNALELEDSALYLCASSPGGVAKNIQYFGAGTRLSVL.

This clonotype appeared a single time. The J gene is TRBJ1-2, the V gene TRBV7-3; 8 nucleotides agree with TRBD1. V was clipped by 5 bases and J by 6 bases; unmatched bases: 5. Germline CDR1 SGHTA, CDR2 FQGTGA. The CDR3 totals 13 residues. For the CDR3, the DNA is TGTGCCAGCAGCCTCGGGACAGGCGATGGCTACACCTTC. Encoded protein: CASSLGTGDGYTF.

This rearrangement joins TRBV6-1 to TRBJ1-4; D not certain. The CDR3 contains 11 residues. Trimming took 7 bases from V and 8 from J, leaving 8 bases between them. CDR1 is MNHNS, CDR2 SASEGT, per germline. CDR3 residues: CASKYREKLFF. CDR3 DNA sequence: TGTGCCAGCAAGTATCGGGAAAAACTGTTTTTT.

V usage is TRBV19 and J usage is TRBJ1-1; D unclear. The V and J ends lost 3 bases and 10 bases respectively, with 12 bases between them. CDR3 length: 12 amino acids. CDR1 LNHDA and CDR2 SQIVND come from the germline V gene (reference sequence). This chain's CDR3 is CASSIHTGRAFF. In DNA form, the CDR3 reads TGTGCCAGTAGTATTCATACGGGTCGAGCTTTCTTT. Supplemented by reference TRBV19 and TRBJ1-1, the full variable domain reads DGGITQSPKYLFRKEGQNVTLSCEQNLNHDAMYWYRQDPGQGLRLIYYSQIVNDFQKGDIAEGYSVSREKKESFPLTVTSAQKNPTAFYLCASSIHTGRAFFGQGTRLTVV.

The chain is built from TRBV30 and TRBJ1-1; perhaps TRBD1 as D (5 bases). Germline values: CDR1 GTSNPN, CDR2 SVGIG (reference sequence). The CDR3 is made up of 12 amino acids. Trimming removed 3 bases from V and 4 bases from J, with 9 bases in between. The CDR3 coding sequence is TGTGCCTGGAGGAGCAGGGTCACTGAAGCTTTCTTT. It is translated as CAWRSRVTEAFF.

The chain carries TRBV29-1 and TRBJ2-3; 8 bases are shared with TRBD2. Germline-derived CDR1 and CDR2 are SQVTM and ANQGSEA. The CDR3 totals 18 residues. The trim removed 2 bases at V and 6 bases at J, leaving 19 bases unmatched. Written as DNA, the CDR3 is TGCAGCGTTGAAAATGAGGGGAGACCGGGGGGGCCCAGGGATACGCAGTATTTT. Translated, it gives CSVENEGRPGGPRDTQYF.

J is TRBJ1-1 and V is TRBV18, with 7 positions matching TRBD1. V was pared by 1 base and J by 0 bases, with 2 bases of the junction left unmatched. Germline V gene sequence: CDR1 KGHSH, CDR2 LQKENI. The CDR3 length is 15 residues. CDR3 region: CASSPQDRLNTEAFF. The CDR3 DNA is TGTGCCAGCTCACCACAGGACAGGTTGAACACTGAAGCTTTCTTT.

The chain employs TRBV15 and TRBJ2-5; D is unresolved. This CDR3 spans 17 amino acids. Per germline, CDR1 LNHNV and CDR2 YYDKDF (reference sequence). Trimming removed 1 base from V and 5 bases from J, with 20 bases in between. The CDR3 DNA follows: TGTGCCACCAGCAGAGCTGGACCGACTGATATGGGGGAGACCCAGTACTTC. It encodes CATSRAGPTDMGETQYF.

This rearrangement joins TRBV7-8 to TRBJ1-2; D gene ambiguous. V was pared by 2 bases and J by 2 bases, with 9 bases between. Germline V lookup: CDR1 SGHVS, CDR2 FQNEAQ. The CDR3 extends over 14 amino acids. CDR3 DNA sequence: TGTGCCAGCAGCTTATTGGTAGGGAACTATGGCTACACCTTC. The encoded protein is CASSLLVGNYGYTF. Supplemented by reference TRBV7-8 and TRBJ1-2, the full variable domain reads GAGVSQSPRYKVAKRGQDVALRCDPISGHVSLFWYQQALGQGPEFLTYFQNEAQLDKSGLPSDRFFAERPEGSVSTLKIQRTQQEDSAVYLCASSLLVGNYGYTFGSGTRLTVV.

The chain carries TRBV29-1 and TRBJ2-3; D remains ambiguous. The CDR3 has 13 residues. CDR1 SQVTM and CDR2 ANQGSEA come from the germline V gene. V was pared by 0 bases and J by 7 bases, with 11 bases between. CDR3 residues: CSVEENSGYTQYF. The CDR3, as DNA: TGCAGCGTTGAAGAGAATTCGGGTTATACGCAGTATTTT.

The J gene is TRBJ2-7, the V gene TRBV7-9, with a tentative D call TRBD1 (6 bases). V gave up 2 bases and J gave up 5 bases, with 19 bases separating them. This CDR3 has 16 amino acids. Germline V gene sequence: CDR1 SEHNR, CDR2 FQNEAQ (reference sequence). The CDR3 coding sequence is TGTGCCAGCAGCTTATTACGGGACATGAATTTCCACGAGCAGTACTTC. As protein: CASSLLRDMNFHEQYF.

J is TRBJ1-2 and V is TRBV10-3, with D maybe TRBD1 (6 bases). Trimming took 3 bases from V and 2 from J, leaving 13 bases between them. Germline CDR1 ENHRY, CDR2 SYGVKD. The length of the CDR3 is 15 residues. The CDR3 coding sequence is TGTGCCATCAGTGACCTAGAGACAGGCAACTATGGCTACACCTTC. This encodes CAISDLETGNYGYTF.

The chain recombines TRBV11-2 with TRBJ2-3; D is ambiguous. With 0 bases removed from V and 0 bases from J, the gap between germline ends came to 7 bases. Germline loops: CDR1 SGHAT, CDR2 FQNNGV. The CDR3 is 15 amino acids. This chain's CDR3 is CASSLEWASTDTQYF. In DNA, the CDR3 is TGTGCCAGCAGCTTAGAATGGGCGAGCACAGATACGCAGTATTTT.

CDR3 nucleotides: TGCGCCAGCAGCCCCCAAACGACAGCCATCGCAACTAATGAAAAACTGTTTTTT. This encodes CASSPQTTAIATNEKLFF. V and J are TRBV5-1 and TRBJ1-4; tentative D call: TRBD1 (5 bases). The CDR3 sequence is 18 residues long. Germline V lookup: CDR1 SGHRS, CDR2 YFSETQ. Trimming left V 4 bases short and J 0 bases short, with 19 bases between.

The chain recombines TRBV2 with TRBJ2-5, with 9 positions matching TRBD1. The germline gives CDR1 SNHLY, CDR2 FYNNEI. This CDR3 has 14 residues. Trimming took 4 bases from V and 1 from J; bases not matched to a gene: 1. The CDR3 DNA is TGTGCCAGCAGTGGACAGGGGGGCCAAGAGACCCAGTACTTC. Translation: CASSGQGGQETQYF. The full variable domain, completed using reference TRBV2 and TRBJ2-5, is EPEVTQTPSHQVTQMGQEVILRCVPISNHLYFYWYRQILGQKVEFLVSFYNNEISEKSEIFDDQFSVERPDGSNFTLKIRSTKLEDSAMYFCASSGQGGQETQYFGPGTRLLVL.

This rearrangement joins TRBV20-1 to TRBJ1-4; 8 bases are shared with TRBD1. CDR3 length: 17 residues. Germline V gene sequence: CDR1 DFQATT, CDR2 SNEGSKA (reference sequence). Losses at the gene ends were 6 bases for V and 0 bases for J; bases not matched to a gene: 12. The CDR3 coding sequence is TGCAGTGCCAGACGGGGCGCAGGGGGCACAACTAATGAAAAACTGTTTTTT. It specifies CSARRGAGGTTNEKLFF.

The rearrangement uses TRBV9 and TRBJ2-7; D gene ambiguous. Trimming cost V 0 bases and J 2 bases, with 12 bases left between them. The CDR3 contains 15 residues. CDR1 SGDLS and CDR2 YYNGEE come from the germline V gene. CDR3 loop: CASSVGPGNTYEQYF. CDR3 nucleotide sequence: TGTGCCAGCAGCGTAGGACCCGGTAACACCTACGAGCAGTACTTC.

This clonotype occurred a few times. The CDR3 sequence is CASRDRGLYGYTF. The CDR3 coding sequence is TGTGCCAGTAGGGACAGGGGGCTCTATGGCTACACCTTC. The gene calls are TRBV19 and TRBJ1-2, with 11 bases fitting TRBD1. CDR1 LNHDA and CDR2 SQIVND come from the germline V gene (reference sequence). The CDR3 spans 13 residues. Germline trimming cut 6 bases from V and 4 bases from J; bases unmatched to any gene: 1.

V is TRBV20-1 and J is TRBJ2-7; the D gene could be TRBD1 or TRBD2 (5 bases each). The CDR3 length is 15 residues. Per germline, CDR1 DFQATT and CDR2 SNEGSKA (reference sequence). Trimming removed 1 base at V and 0 bases at J, with 13 bases between. CDR3 coding DNA: TGCAGTGCTAGAGCGGGACCACTAAGCTCCTACGAGCAGTACTTC. It translates to CSARAGPLSSYEQYF.

The chain links TRBV20-1 to TRBJ1-2; 7 bases match TRBD1. The germline V gene has CDR1 DFQATT and CDR2 SNEGSKA (reference sequence). The CDR3 consists of 16 residues. V dropped 0 bases and J dropped 2; count of bases not matched to a gene: 9. The CDR3 DNA follows: TGCAGTGCTAGAGATCAAAGGGGGCTCATGAACTATGGCTACACCTTC. Translated: CSARDQRGLMNYGYTF.

The V and J genes are TRBV6-6 and TRBJ1-5; TRBD1 aligns across 10 bases. The CDR3 sequence is 14 residues long. V lost 8 bases and J lost 3; bases outside the gene matches: 4. CDR1 and CDR2 from the germline V gene are MNHNY and SVGAGI (reference sequence). Here the CDR3 reads CASRDRGNNQPQHF. The DNA for the CDR3 is TGTGCCAGCCGGGACAGGGGAAACAATCAGCCCCAGCATTTT.

The chain recombines TRBV7-9 with TRBJ2-3; TRBD2 matches 7 bases. This CDR3 spans 15 amino acids. The J segment lost 4 bases and the V segment lost 2 bases, leaving 6 bases of the junction unmatched. Germline CDR1 SEHNR, CDR2 FQNEAQ (reference sequence). This chain's CDR3 is CASSLRTSYPDTQYF. In DNA form, the CDR3 reads TGTGCCAGCAGCTTAAGGACTAGTTACCCAGATACGCAGTATTTT.

The CDR3 spells CASSTDGNTEAFF. As DNA, the CDR3 is TGCGCCAGCAGCACGGACGGGAACACTGAAGCTTTCTTT. The chain is built from TRBV5-1 and TRBJ1-1; D remains unclear. CDR1 and CDR2 (germline): SGHRS, YFSETQ. The CDR3 is made up of 13 amino acids. The V and J ends lost 4 bases and 1 base respectively, with 8 bases between them.

This sequence joins TRBV14 and TRBJ2-4, with D maybe TRBD1 (5 bases). The CDR3 contains 17 residues. The V gene's germline CDR1 is SGHDN and CDR2 FVKESK. Trimming stripped 1 base from V and 3 bases from J, with 16 bases between. The CDR3 protein is CASSQATGRPYKNIQYF. The CDR3, as DNA: TGTGCCAGCAGCCAAGCCACAGGCCGCCCGTACAAAAACATTCAGTACTTC.

V usage is TRBV9 and J usage is TRBJ2-3; 10 bases map to TRBD2. The germline V gene encodes CDR1 SGDLS and CDR2 YYNGEE. With V trimmed by 0 bases and J by 5 bases, 0 bases remained unmatched. The CDR3 extends over 14 amino acids. The CDR3, as DNA: TGTGCCAGCAGCGTAGGGACTAGCGGAGATACGCAGTATTTT. This translates into CASSVGTSGDTQYF.

The rearrangement joins TRBV5-1 to TRBJ2-7, with 7 positions matching TRBD1. The CDR3 covers 13 residues. Trimming at V came to 4 bases and at J to 6 bases, leaving 7 bases not matched to a gene. The germline CDR1 and CDR2 sequences are SGHRS and YFSETQ. This CDR3 reads CASSLTGTGEQYF. The DNA for the CDR3 is TGCGCCAGCAGCCTGACAGGGACGGGCGAGCAGTACTTC.

The chain carries TRBV19 and TRBJ1-5, with D unclear. The CDR3 is 13 amino acids. Trimming took 5 bases from V and 5 from J, leaving 10 bases between them. Germline CDR1 and CDR2: LNHDA and SQIVND (reference sequence). In nucleotides, the CDR3 is TGTGCCAGTAGTCCCGACACCGATCAGCCCCAGCATTTT. Translation: CASSPDTDQPQHF.